This entry lists 14 T cell receptor beta chains sequenced from one sample in a study of cytomegalovirus exposure and HLA in healthy donors. This PCR relied on a set of 60 Vbeta primers and 13 Jbeta primers. TCRdb keeps only in-frame clones here, not all; method: immunoSEQ multiplex PCR. The table has about 150,000 clones, 77% seen once. The sample was PBMCs. The receptors were sampled from a woman between 25 and 40 years old in good health and CMV-seropositive.

The chain employs TRBV27 and TRBJ1-1; D may be TRBD1 (5 bases). With 8 bases removed from V and 5 bases from J, the gap between germline ends came to 18 bases. The germline gives CDR1 MNHEY, CDR2 SMNVEV (reference sequence). This CDR3 is 14 amino acids long. For the CDR3, the DNA is TGTGCCAGCCTGGTCTCAGGGTTCGGGACTGAAGCTTTCTTT. It codes for CASLVSGFGTEAFF.

A remark on this clone: The same CDR3 can be traced to other DNA sequences in this sample. The V and J genes are TRBV9 and TRBJ2-7; 12 bases line up with TRBD2. V dropped 4 bases and J dropped 1; count of bases not matched to a gene: 3. This CDR3 has 15 amino acids. In germline, CDR1 is SGDLS, CDR2 YYNGEE. CDR3 DNA sequence: TGTGCCAGCAGCCCGACTAGCGGGAGTTCCTACGAGCAGTACTTC. Encoded protein: CASSPTSGSSYEQYF.

J is TRBJ2-7 and V is TRBV5-6, with 12 positions matching TRBD1. V dropped 4 bases and J dropped 5; count of bases not matched to a gene: 4. The CDR3 loop spans 14 amino acids. Germline lookup yields CDR1 SGHDT and CDR2 YYEEEE. The CDR3 is CASSTGQGANEQYF. For the CDR3, the DNA is TGTGCCAGCAGCACGGGACAGGGGGCTAACGAGCAGTACTTC.

The V call is TRBV19, the J call TRBJ1-1; D unclear. CDR1 is LNHDA, CDR2 SQIVND, per germline (reference sequence). V lost 6 bases, J lost 1 base, and 12 bases lay in between. The CDR3 loop spans 14 amino acids. CDR3 in DNA: TGTGCCAGTAGGCGGGGTGGGTCGAACACTGAAGCTTTCTTT. Translation: CASRRGGSNTEAFF.

This clone showed up just a few times. The CDR3 DNA follows: TGTGCCAGTCAGGGGAGTGACGCAGATACGCAGTATTTT. Its translation: CASQGSDADTQYF. This chain connects TRBV6-1 to TRBJ2-3, with TRBD1 as a possible D gene (6 bases). Germline V gene data show CDR1 as MNHNS and CDR2 as SASEGT. The CDR3 is 13 amino acids. V lost 9 bases, J lost 4 bases, and 14 bases lay in between.

The V and J genes are TRBV21-1 and TRBJ2-7; the table names TRBD1, a call not compared with the DNA. TRBV21-1 is an annotated pseudogene. The CDR3 has 15 residues. CDR3 DNA sequence: TGTGCCAGCAGTTTCATTGCGGACAGCACCTACGAGCAGTACTTC. This translates into CASSFIADSTYEQYF.

This clone was seen a single time. J is TRBJ2-7 and V is TRBV7-9; D possibly corresponds to TRBD2 (5 bases). Between the trimmed V and J ends, which lost 6 bases and 0 bases, there was a span of 9 bases. The germline CDR1 and CDR2 sequences are SEHNR and FQNEAQ (reference sequence). The CDR3 spans 13 residues. CDR3 sequence reads: CASRDSTSYEQYF. In DNA form, the CDR3 reads TGTGCCAGCAGGGACTCCACCTCCTACGAGCAGTACTTC.

The genes are TRBV28 and TRBJ1-2; D uncertain. The ends were cut back, 8 bases at V and 8 bases at J, with 18 bases in the middle. The germline CDR1 and CDR2 sequences are MDHEN and SYDVKM. The CDR3 runs 13 residues. The CDR3 loop reads CASGARGGWGYTF. DNA for the CDR3: TGTGCCAGCGGTGCCCGGGGAGGTTGGGGCTACACCTTC.

The rearrangement uses TRBV10-3 and TRBJ2-1; 16 bases match TRBD2. Germline CDR1 reads ENHRY; CDR2 reads SYGVKD. V shed 3 bases and J 7 bases; nucleotides not matched to a gene: 12. The CDR3 totals 19 residues. In DNA form, the CDR3 reads TGTGCCATCAGTGAAGCCGGGACTAGCGGGAGGGCCCTCTGGAATGAGCAGTTCTTC. Its protein is CAISEAGTSGRALWNEQFF.

The chain uses TRBV6-6 and TRBJ2-7, with D tentatively TRBD1 (8 bases). The CDR3 is 16 residues long. CDR1 and CDR2 (germline): MNHNY, SVGAGI (reference sequence). Trimming shortened V by 7 bases and J by 7 bases, and 26 bases separated the two germline ends. The CDR3 loop reads CASTTSGTGGSKEQYF. As DNA, the CDR3 is TGTGCCAGCACCACCTCCGGGACAGGCGGGAGTAAAGAGCAGTACTTC.

The genes are TRBV7-2 and TRBJ2-1; 7 bases are shared with TRBD1. The trim removed 0 bases at V and 2 bases at J, leaving 1 base unmatched. In germline, CDR1 is SGHTA, CDR2 FQGNSA. This CDR3 has 15 amino acids. The CDR3, as DNA: TGTGCCAGCAGCTTAGCGCAGGGGGCCTACAATGAGCAGTTCTTC. Its protein product is CASSLAQGAYNEQFF.

This clone was seen only once. The V call is TRBV19, the J call TRBJ2-3, with 12 nucleotides matching TRBD2. Germline lookup yields CDR1 LNHDA and CDR2 SQIVND (reference sequence). The CDR3 length is 15 residues. Germline trimming cut 7 bases from V and 4 bases from J; bases unmatched to any gene: 6. The CDR3 loop reads CASTTTSGSSDTQYF. CDR3 bases: TGTGCCAGTACTACGACTAGCGGGAGTTCAGATACGCAGTATTTT.

The genes are TRBV5-8 and TRBJ2-7; D possibly corresponds to TRBD2 (6 bases). V was pared by 2 bases and J by 2 bases, with 8 bases between. Germline V gene lookup returns CDR1 SGHTS and CDR2 YDEGEE. This CDR3 spans 13 amino acids. Here the CDR3 reads CASSFGGTYEQYF. The CDR3 DNA follows: TGTGCCAGCAGCTTCGGGGGAACCTACGAGCAGTACTTC.

The CDR3 loop reads CATSRDRGGTYEQYF. The CDR3 DNA sequence: TGTGCCACCAGCAGAGATCGGGGTGGCACCTACGAGCAGTACTTC. The chain combines TRBV15 with TRBJ2-7; the D gene is possibly TRBD2 (5 bases). Germline V gene sequence: CDR1 LNHNV, CDR2 YYDKDF (reference sequence). The CDR3 loop spans 15 amino acids. V dropped 0 bases and J dropped 2 bases, with 11 bases sitting between them.